The entry below describes one TCR beta chain. V shed 0 bases and J shed 2 bases, with 11 bases lying between them. Germline CDR1 reads LGHNA; CDR2 reads YSLEER. The CDR3 has 16 amino acids. Reverse transcription of roughly 0.45 to 1 ug RNA used random hexamers. The amplification used immunoSEQ multiplex PCR on TCR beta CDR3; it spanned 54 Vbeta and 13 Jbeta. Each CDR3 protein gets one entry after TCRdb re-called the immunoSEQ multiplex PCR reads with MiXCR. The table lists roughly 110,000 distinct CDR3 sequences, approximately 90% of them singletons. These data originate in a study of CD8 T cells in Susac syndrome.

The sequenced material came from CD8+ T cells from PBMCs. The TCR was taken from a human donor in good health. The chain combines TRBV4-3 with TRBJ1-3; D is uncertain. Here the CDR3 DNA reads TGCGCCAGCAGCCAAGATGTAGCAGGAGCTGGAAACACCATATATTTT. This translates into CASSQDVAGAGNTIYF.